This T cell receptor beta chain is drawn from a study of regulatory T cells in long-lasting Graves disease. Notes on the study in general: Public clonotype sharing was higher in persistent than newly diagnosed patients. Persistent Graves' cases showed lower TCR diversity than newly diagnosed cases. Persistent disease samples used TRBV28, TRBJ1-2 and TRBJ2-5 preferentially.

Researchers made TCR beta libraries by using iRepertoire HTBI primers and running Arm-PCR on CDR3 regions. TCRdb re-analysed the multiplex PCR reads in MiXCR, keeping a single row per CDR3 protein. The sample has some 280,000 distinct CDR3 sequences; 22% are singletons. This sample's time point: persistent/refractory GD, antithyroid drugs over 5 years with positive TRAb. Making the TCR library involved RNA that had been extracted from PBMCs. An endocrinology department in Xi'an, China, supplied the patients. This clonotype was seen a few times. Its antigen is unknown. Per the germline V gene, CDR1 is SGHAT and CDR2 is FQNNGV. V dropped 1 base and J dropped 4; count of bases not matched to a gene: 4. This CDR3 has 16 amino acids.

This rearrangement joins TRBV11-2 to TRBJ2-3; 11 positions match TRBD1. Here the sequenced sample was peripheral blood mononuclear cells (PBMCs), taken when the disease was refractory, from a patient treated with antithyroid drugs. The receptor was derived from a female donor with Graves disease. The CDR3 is CASSLGDRGSADTQYF. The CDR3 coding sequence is TGTGCCAGCAGCTTAGGGGACAGGGGGTCCGCAGATACGCAGTATTTT. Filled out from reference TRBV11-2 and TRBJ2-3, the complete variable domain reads EAGVAQSPRYKIIEKRQSVAFWCNPISGHATLYWYQQILGQGPKLLIQFQNNGVVDDSQLPKDRFSAERLKGVDSTLKIQPAKLEDSAVYLCASSLGDRGSADTQYFGPGTRLTVL.